This T cell receptor beta chain comes out of a study of cytomegalovirus exposure and HLA in healthy donors. General study findings and limits: In a later analysis, first-cohort TCR clusters were found to tend to co-occur in the 130 or so validation repertoires. Testing in vitro showed a few CMV-associated chains specific for CMV antigens.

The approximately 120-subject validation cohort, separate from the approximately 660-subject first cohort, included the donors. CDR3 length equals 17 residues. CDR1 is SGHKS and CDR2 is YYEKEE in the germline V gene (reference sequence). Unmatched junction bases numbered 12, after V lost 3 bases and J lost 8 bases. The protocol was immunoSEQ multiplex PCR, while the TCRdb copy is restricted to in-frame clones and leaves out a portion. The sample consists of some 78,000 clones, about 95% of them appearing once. A word on this clone: Its target is unknown.

The TCR sequence derives from a man in his late teens or twenties in good health and CMV-seropositive. The sample taken for sequencing was PBMCs. This chain uses TRBV5-5 with TRBJ1-4; 11 bases are shared with TRBD1. CDR3 nucleotides: TGTGCCAGCAGCTCCGGACAGGGGGCGAGATCGAAGGAAAAACTGTTTTTT. This translates into CASSSGQGARSKEKLFF.